This T cell receptor (beta chain) was found in a study of blood T cell repertoires in COVID-19. Study-level background: Italy, Spain and the United States were the sources of the convalescent and acute COVID-19 samples. From T cells, B-cell-depleted T cells, or PBMCs came the material, which was cDNA or gDNA.

In the study's own analysis: Estimated nucleated cell counts came from reference gene primer amplification. The protocol was immunoSEQ multiplex PCR, while the TCRdb copy is restricted to in-frame clones and leaves out a portion. The V and J calls and clone size are taken from that table; D and trimming were inferred from the DNA. The sample includes 150,000 or so clones, 77% of them seen just once. Germline V gene sequence: CDR1 SGDLS, CDR2 YYNGEE. V dropped 4 bases and J dropped 6 bases, with 7 bases sitting between them. CDR3 size: 11 residues. Input material: peripheral blood. The sequence derives from a woman between 50 and 59 years old with active or convalescent COVID-19. The chain recombines TRBV9 with TRBJ1-2; D not resolved. The CDR3 protein is CASSTRDGYTF. The CDR3, as DNA: TGTGCCAGCAGCACCCGAGATGGCTACACCTTC. Full variable domain (remainder filled in from reference TRBV9 and TRBJ1-2): DSGVTQTPKHLITATGQRVTLRCSPRSGDLSVYWYQQSLDQGLQFLIQYYNGEERAKGNILERFSAQQFPDLHSELNLSSLELGDSALYFCASSTRDGYTFGSGTRLTVV.